These T cell receptor beta chains were read from a single sample in a study of early T cells in non-severe SARS-CoV-2 infection. MiXCR, run by TCRdb on the 5' RACE reads, gives a single entry per CDR3 protein. The sample has about 60,000 distinct CDR3 sequences, approximately 9% seen once. The sample comprised whole blood. Receptors originate from an adult who was a healthcare worker with PCR-confirmed SARS-CoV-2 infection or an uninfected control (not recorded which). Both conserved end residues are part of each CDR3. A D gene is named only where the DNA matches it firmly. Clone size is given for some rows only: seen once, a few or many times, or a class if the clone is expanded.

V gene	D gene	clone size	J gene	CDR3 protein	CDR3 DNA
TRBV7-2	TRBD2	few	TRBJ2-7	CASSLSSGAYEQYF	TGTGCCAGCAGCTTGTCTAGCGGAGCCTACGAGCAGTACTTC
TRBV24-1	TRBD1	many	TRBJ2-7	CATSDTGTGFYEQYF	TGTGCCACCAGTGATACCGGGACAGGGTTCTACGAGCAGTACTTC
TRBV7-2	NA	NA	TRBJ2-7	CASSLATGVREQYF	TGTGCCAGCAGCTTAGCTACGGGAGTAAGGGAGCAGTACTTC
TRBV10-3	NA	NA	TRBJ2-1	CAISGGRDAYNEQFF	TGTGCCATCAGCGGGGGACGGGATGCGTACAATGAGCAGTTCTTC
TRBV20-1	TRBD1	NA	TRBJ1-2	CSALGQGRNYGYTF	TGCAGTGCTTTAGGACAGGGGCGCAACTATGGCTACACCTTC
TRBV7-2	NA	once	TRBJ2-5	CASSLGATRYQETQYF	TGTGCCAGCAGCTTAGGTGCAACACGCTACCAAGAGACCCAGTACTTC
TRBV19	TRBD1	many	TRBJ2-7	CASSRQGVVYEQYF	TGTGCCAGTAGTAGGCAGGGGGTAGTATACGAGCAGTACTTC
TRBV5-1	TRBD1	few	TRBJ2-3	CASSFTGGTDTQYF	TGCGCCAGCAGCTTTACAGGGGGCACAGATACGCAGTATTTT
TRBV6-6	NA	many	TRBJ2-7	CASSYFYEQYF	TGTGCCAGCAGTTACTTCTACGAGCAGTACTTC
TRBV6-1	NA	few	TRBJ2-1	CASEKTYNEQFF	TGTGCCAGTGAGAAAACCTACAATGAGCAGTTCTTC
TRBV19	NA	NA	TRBJ2-1	CASSMQSYNEQFF	TGTGCCAGTAGTATGCAGTCGTACAATGAGCAGTTCTTC
TRBV19	TRBD1	few	TRBJ1-2	CASRVRDSDFYGYTF	TGTGCCAGTAGGGTACGGGACAGCGACTTCTATGGCTACACCTTC
TRBV9	NA	few	TRBJ1-6	CASSVGPGSPLHF	TGTGCCAGCAGCGTAGGTCCGGGTTCACCCCTCCACTTT
TRBV6-6	NA	many	TRBJ2-1	CASSGSSYNEQFF	TGTGCAAGCTCAGGGAGCTCCTACAATGAGCAGTTCTTC
TRBV6-2/TRBV6-3	TRBD2	many	TRBJ2-7	CASSYPGLAGSYEQYF	TGTGCCAGCAGTTACCCAGGACTAGCGGGAAGCTACGAGCAGTACTTC
TRBV20-1	TRBD2	many	TRBJ2-7	CSARFRLAGVHEQYF	TGCAGTGCTAGATTTCGACTAGCGGGAGTACACGAGCAGTACTTC
TRBV5-5	NA	once	TRBJ2-3	CASSLQAQTSTDTQYF	TGTGCCAGCAGCTTGCAAGCGCAAACCTCCACAGATACGCAGTATTTT
TRBV28	TRBD2	NA	TRBJ2-1	CASSPNSGTSFYNEQFF	TGTGCCAGCAGTCCTAACTCCGGGACTAGCTTCTACAATGAGCAGTTCTTC
TRBV18	NA	many	TRBJ2-1	CASSPTVSYNEQFF	TGTGCCAGCTCACCGACGGTCTCCTACAATGAGCAGTTCTTC
TRBV7-3	NA	NA	TRBJ2-3	CASSSFGGAGHTDTQYF	TGTGCCAGCAGCTCCTTTGGGGGAGCGGGCCACACAGATACGCAGTATTTT
TRBV6-2/TRBV6-3	NA	many	TRBJ2-1	CASSFRASYNEQFF	TGTGCCAGCAGTTTCCGTGCCTCCTACAATGAGCAGTTCTTC
TRBV10-3	NA	many	TRBJ2-2	CATWRTATPNTGELFF	TGTGCCACCTGGCGTACGGCGACTCCGAACACCGGGGAGCTGTTTTTT
TRBV5-1	NA	NA	TRBJ2-7	CASTRDPGGSSYEQYF	TGCGCCAGCACCCGGGACCCAGGAGGCAGCTCCTACGAGCAGTACTTC
TRBV4-1	NA	NA	TRBJ1-4	CASSQALGEKLFF	TGCGCCAGCAGCCAAGCTTTGGGAGAAAAACTGTTTTTT
TRBV7-9	NA	NA	TRBJ2-2	CASSPSIAGELFF	TGTGCCAGCAGCCCGAGTATCGCCGGGGAGCTGTTTTTT
TRBV5-4	NA	NA	TRBJ2-2	CASSQLNTGELFF	TGTGCCAGCAGCCAACTGAACACCGGGGAGCTGTTTTTT
TRBV6-2/TRBV6-3	NA	few	TRBJ2-7	CASSPRAQRGNEQYF	TGTGCCAGCAGCCCGAGGGCTCAGCGCGGGAACGAGCAGTACTTC
TRBV10-2	NA	NA	TRBJ2-1	CASSEIPRNREFF	TGCGCCAGCAGTGAGATCCCCCGGAATCGGGAGTTCTTC
TRBV7-3	NA	many	TRBJ2-3	CASSLNGGYSDTQYF	TGTGCCAGCAGCTTAAACGGGGGCTATTCAGATACGCAGTATTTT
TRBV4-2	NA	NA	TRBJ2-1	CASSQVIAPRQFF	TGTGCCAGCAGCCAAGTAATCGCCCCCCGGCAGTTCTTC
TRBV27	NA	few	TRBJ2-7	CASSLRGYEQYF	TGTGCCAGCAGTTTAAGGGGCTACGAGCAGTACTTC
TRBV30	NA	few	TRBJ2-2	CAWRGDTGELFF	TGTGCCTGGAGAGGGGACACCGGGGAGCTGTTTTTT
TRBV12-3/TRBV12-4	NA	NA	TRBJ2-2	CASSAWTVGAGELFF	TGTGCCAGCAGTGCCTGGACTGTGGGTGCCGGGGAGCTGTTTTTT
TRBV20-1	TRBD2	many	TRBJ2-7	CSAKGTSGRPSYEQYF	TGCAGTGCCAAAGGGACTAGCGGGAGACCCTCCTACGAGCAGTACTTC
TRBV20-1	NA	few	TRBJ2-2	CSARDAALSVNTGELFF	TGCAGTGCTAGAGATGCTGCTCTTAGCGTGAACACCGGGGAGCTGTTTTTT
TRBV29-1	NA	NA	TRBJ2-1	CSVKRNNEPFF	TGCAGCGTTAAGCGTAACAATGAGCCGTTCTTC
TRBV6-6	TRBD2	few	TRBJ2-1	CASSPHLAGVGNEQFF	TGTGCCAGCAGTCCCCACCTAGCGGGAGTTGGCAATGAGCAGTTCTTC
TRBV19	NA	NA	TRBJ2-6	CASSLGATGANVLTF	TGTGCCAGTAGCCTGGGAGCGACTGGGGCCAACGTCCTGACTTTC
TRBV10-1	NA	NA	TRBJ2-1	CASEAGREGSYNEQFF	TGCGCCAGCGAGGCAGGGCGGGAAGGGTCCTACAATGAGCAGTTCTTC